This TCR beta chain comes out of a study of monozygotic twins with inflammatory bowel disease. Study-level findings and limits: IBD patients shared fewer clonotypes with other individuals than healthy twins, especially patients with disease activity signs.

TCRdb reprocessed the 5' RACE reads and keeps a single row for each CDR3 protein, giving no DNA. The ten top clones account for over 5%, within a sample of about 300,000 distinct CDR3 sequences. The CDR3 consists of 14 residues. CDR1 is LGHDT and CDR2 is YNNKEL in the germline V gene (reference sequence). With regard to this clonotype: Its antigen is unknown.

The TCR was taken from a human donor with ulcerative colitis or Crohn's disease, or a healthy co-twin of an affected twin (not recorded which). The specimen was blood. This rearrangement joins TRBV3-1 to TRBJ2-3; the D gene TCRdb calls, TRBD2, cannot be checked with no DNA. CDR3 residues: CASSQGGEGGTQYF.